One and the same sample provided the 30 T cell receptor beta chains below, sequenced in a study of blood T cell repertoires in COVID-19. Clones were read by immunoSEQ multiplex PCR, and TCRdb kept only the in-frame ones, dropping some. The sample holds approximately 140,000 clones, approximately 80% seen once. The sample consisted of peripheral blood. Source of these receptors: a man in his fifties or sixties with acute or convalescent COVID-19.

This clone showed up just a few times. The chain joins TRBV5-1 to TRBJ1-4; D is perhaps TRBD1 (6 bases). This CDR3 spans 15 amino acids. The V gene lost 1 base and the J gene lost 2 bases, with 9 bases spanning the gap. Per the germline V gene, CDR1 is SGHRS and CDR2 is YFSETQ. The CDR3 loop reads CASSLLGGTNEKLFF. CDR3 coding DNA: TGCGCCAGCAGCTTGTTAGGGGGTACTAATGAAAAACTGTTTTTT.

This rearrangement joins TRBV30 to TRBJ1-2, with 8 bases identical to TRBD1. This CDR3 has 14 residues. With V trimmed by 2 bases and J by 4 bases, 6 bases remained unmatched. Germline V gene data show CDR1 as GTSNPN and CDR2 as SVGIG (reference sequence). The chain's CDR3 is CAWSSGQGTYGYTF. CDR3 sequence (DNA): TGTGCCTGGAGTTCCGGACAGGGAACCTATGGCTACACCTTC.

The count of this clone is one. The genes are TRBV29-1 and TRBJ1-3, with 7 bases aligning to TRBD1. CDR3 length: 13 residues. CDR1 and CDR2 (germline): SQVTM, ANQGSEA. The J segment lost 2 bases and the V segment lost 4 bases, leaving 2 bases of the junction unmatched. The CDR3 DNA reads as TGCAGCGTTGCAACAGGGGCTGGAAACACCATATATTTT. Translated, it gives CSVATGAGNTIYF. Combining the CDR3 with reference TRBV29-1 and TRBJ1-3 gives the whole variable domain SAVISQKPSRDICQRGTSLTIQCQVDSQVTMMFWYRQQPGQSLTLIATANQGSEATYESGFVIDKFPISRPNLTFSTLTVSNMSPEDSSIYLCSVATGAGNTIYFGEGSWLTVV.

This sequence joins TRBV18 and TRBJ2-3, with a tentative D call TRBD1 (8 bases). V was clipped by 6 bases and J by 0 bases, with 16 bases between them. Germline assignment: CDR1 KGHSH and CDR2 LQKENI. This CDR3 region has 16 residues. The CDR3 protein is CASSPNRGGSTDTQYF. The CDR3 DNA reads TGTGCCAGCTCCCCAAACAGGGGGGGGAGCACAGATACGCAGTATTTT.

This clone was observed once. This specimen includes other DNA sequences encoding the same CDR3. V is TRBV24-1 and J is TRBJ2-2, with 12 bases lining up with TRBD1. The V gene end was trimmed by 3 bases and the J gene end by 6 bases; junction bases not matched to a gene: 4. The CDR3 runs to 16 residues. Germline lookup yields CDR1 KGHDR and CDR2 SFDVKD. Written as DNA, the CDR3 is TGTGCCACCAGTGATCCGGGACAGGGGGCTTCCGGGGAGCTGTTTTTT. Translated: CATSDPGQGASGELFF.

This chain joins TRBV29-1 and TRBJ1-1; D might be TRBD1 (5 bases). The germline gives CDR1 SQVTM, CDR2 ANQGSEA. Trimming took 7 bases from V and 2 from J, leaving 11 bases between them. This CDR3 contains 12 residues. The CDR3 sequence is CSAKGLNTEAFF. The CDR3 nucleotides read TGCAGCGCCAAGGGGCTAAACACTGAAGCTTTCTTT.

This chain uses TRBV19 with TRBJ1-2, with TRBD1 matching 8 bases. This CDR3 spans 14 amino acids. J gave up 7 bases and V 6 bases, and 10 bases lay outside the gene matches. From germline, CDR1 is LNHDA and CDR2 SQIVND (reference sequence). Here the CDR3 reads CASRPTGESLGYTF. CDR3 in DNA: TGTGCCAGTAGACCGACAGGGGAGAGTCTTGGCTACACCTTC.

The V gene is TRBV6-5, the J gene TRBJ1-4; D perhaps matches TRBD1 (5 bases). CDR1 is MNHEY and CDR2 is SVGAGI in the germline V gene. The germline V and J ends were trimmed by 7 bases and 7 bases, with 19 bases remaining between them. This CDR3 region has 15 residues. CDR3: CASKFLGAGLEKLFF. CDR3 coding DNA: TGTGCCAGCAAGTTCTTAGGCGCGGGACTTGAAAAACTGTTTTTT.

The rearrangement links TRBV30 to TRBJ1-5, with 7 bases that match TRBD1. In germline, CDR1 is GTSNPN, CDR2 SVGIG (reference sequence). This CDR3 spans 16 amino acids. J gave up 4 bases and V 2 bases, and 11 bases lay outside the gene matches. The CDR3 sequence is CAWSTPGDSPNQPQHF. The CDR3 coding sequence is TGTGCCTGGAGTACACCCGGGGACAGCCCTAATCAGCCCCAGCATTTT.

This clone was recorded once. The CDR3 nucleotides are TGTGCCAGCAGCTCTTGGAGTCTCTCACCCCTCCACTTT. It specifies CASSSWSLSPLHF. V usage is TRBV7-2 and J usage is TRBJ1-6; no clear D. CDR3 size: 13 residues. With 4 bases removed from V and 10 bases from J, the gap between germline ends came to 11 bases. Germline V gives CDR1 SGHTA, CDR2 FQGNSA.

The genes are TRBV10-2 and TRBJ1-2; TRBD1 might be the D (6 bases). The ends were cut back, 10 bases at V and 4 bases at J, with 19 bases in the middle. The CDR3 runs to 14 residues. Germline CDR1 is WSHSY and CDR2 is SAAADI. CDR3 coding DNA: TGCGCCACCACTGCGGGGGCGCGGGGCTATGGCTACACCTTC. This translates into CATTAGARGYGYTF.

This clone was picked up one time. The rearrangement uses TRBV30 and TRBJ1-1; 7 bases fit TRBD1. CDR3 length: 12 residues. With 6 bases clipped from V and 6 bases from J, the junction kept 7 bases outside the gene matches. In germline, CDR1 is GTSNPN, CDR2 SVGIG (reference sequence). CDR3 DNA sequence: TGTGCCTGCCAGGGGGACGAGGCTGAAGCTTTCTTT. It is translated as CACQGDEAEAFF.

This rearrangement joins TRBV2 to TRBJ2-6, with D possibly being TRBD1 (5 bases). The germline V and J ends were trimmed by 5 bases and 0 bases, with 11 bases remaining between them. Germline lookup yields CDR1 SNHLY and CDR2 FYNNEI. The CDR3 totals 16 residues. CDR3 loop: CASSLLQGSGANVLTF. The CDR3 nucleotides are TGTGCCAGCAGTCTTCTCCAGGGCTCTGGGGCCAACGTCCTGACTTTC.

This chain joins TRBV6-5 and TRBJ1-2; TRBD1 agrees at 11 bases. This CDR3 is built from 15 residues. Germline CDR1 and CDR2: MNHEY and SVGAGI. J gave up 8 bases and V 2 bases, and 7 bases lay outside the gene matches. CDR3 DNA sequence: TGTGCCAGCAGTTACGATGGACAGGGGGCTTACGGCTACACCTTC. It specifies CASSYDGQGAYGYTF.

This clone was counted many times. The chain combines TRBV2 with TRBJ1-6; D not certain. Germline-derived CDR1 and CDR2 are SNHLY and FYNNEI. The ends were cut back, 3 bases at V and 10 bases at J, with 13 bases in the middle. This CDR3 is 14 amino acids long. The CDR3 nucleotides are TGTGCCAGCAGTGAGCTGTCCGAGCTCTCACCCCTCCACTTT. Translating it yields CASSELSELSPLHF.

This clone was seen ten or more times. Here the CDR3 reads CASSSTLSGTGELFF. The DNA of the CDR3 is TGTGCCAGCAGCTCCACTCTGTCGGGCACCGGGGAGCTGTTTTTT. The V gene is TRBV9, the J gene TRBJ2-2; D is undetermined. The CDR3 is 15 amino acids. The germline CDR1 and CDR2 sequences are SGDLS and YYNGEE. Trimming pared 4 bases from V and 4 bases from J, leaving 14 bases between.

The V and J genes are TRBV19 and TRBJ1-5; 8 nucleotides line up with TRBD1. V lost 4 bases and J lost 0; bases outside the gene matches: 11. The CDR3 length is 18 residues. In germline, CDR1 is LNHDA, CDR2 SQIVND (reference sequence). CDR3 sequence (DNA): TGTGCCAGTAGTAGCCCAAGGGACAGGATCCATAGCAATCAGCCCCAGCATTTT. Translating gives CASSSPRDRIHSNQPQHF.

The gene calls are TRBV5-1 and TRBJ1-4, with TRBD1 matching 7 bases. CDR3 size: 15 residues. CDR1 is SGHRS, CDR2 YFSETQ, per germline. Trimming took 4 bases from V and 8 from J; bases not matched to a gene: 11. The CDR3 DNA is TGCGCCAGCAGCCCACAGACAGGGTCGGAAGAAAAACTGTTTTTT. It encodes CASSPQTGSEEKLFF.

For this clone: The sample holds other DNA sequences that translate to the same CDR3. The rearrangement uses TRBV3-1 (or the pseudogene TRBV3-2) and TRBJ1-2; D unresolved. Looked up from germline, CDR1 is LGHDT and CDR2 is YNNKEL (reference sequence). This CDR3 has 12 residues. The V end was cut by 3 bases, the J end by 3 bases, with 5 bases between. In nucleotides, the CDR3 is TGTGCCAGCAGCCAGGTAGACTATGGCTACACCTTC. Its protein is CASSQVDYGYTF.

J is TRBJ2-1 and V is TRBV6-5; 9 bases agree with TRBD1. In germline, CDR1 is MNHEY, CDR2 SVGAGI. The V and J ends lost 6 bases and 6 bases, in that order; junction bases with no gene match: 3. The CDR3 totals 13 residues. CDR3 residues: CASSLGQGNEQFF. CDR3 nucleotides: TGTGCCAGCAGCCTGGGACAGGGCAATGAGCAGTTCTTC.

This clone was seen once. CDR3 in DNA: TGTGCCAGCAGCGAGGGACTAGCGGCCAACAATGAGCAGTTCTTC. It encodes CASSEGLAANNEQFF. V and J are TRBV5-6 and TRBJ2-1, with 11 bases fitting TRBD2. V gave up 4 bases and J gave up 5 bases; unmatched junction bases: 5. This CDR3 has 15 residues. Germline values: CDR1 SGHDT, CDR2 YYEEEE. The whole variable domain, remainder taken from reference TRBV5-6 and TRBJ2-1, is DAGVTQSPTHLIKTRGQQVTLRCSPKSGHDTVSWYQQALGQGPQFIFQYYEEEERQRGNFPDRFSGHQFPNYSSELNVNALLLGDSALYLCASSEGLAANNEQFFGPGTRLTVL.

V usage is TRBV5-1 and J usage is TRBJ1-1, with 10 nucleotides matching TRBD1. Germline V lookup: CDR1 SGHRS, CDR2 YFSETQ. Trimming cost V 0 bases and J 6 bases; bases outside gene matches: 8. This CDR3 has 16 residues. The CDR3 sequence is CASSLAWTGGRAEAFF. CDR3 sequence (DNA): TGCGCCAGCAGCTTGGCTTGGACAGGGGGGAGAGCTGAAGCTTTCTTT.

The chain has TRBV6-5 and TRBJ1-3; D uncertain. CDR3 length: 14 amino acids. CDR1 is MNHEY, CDR2 SVGAGI, per germline. The germline V and J ends were trimmed by 8 bases and 0 bases, with 11 bases remaining between them. The CDR3 sequence: CASCRAGSGNTIYF. Written as DNA, the CDR3 is TGTGCCAGCTGCCGCGCGGGCTCTGGAAACACCATATATTTT.

This chain connects TRBV5-6 to TRBJ1-6, with 7 nucleotides matching TRBD1. In germline, CDR1 is SGHDT, CDR2 YYEEEE. The CDR3 loop spans 17 amino acids. The V segment lost 1 base and the J segment 0 bases; nucleotides outside the gene matches: 4. The DNA for the CDR3 is TGTGCCAGCAGCTTGTTCCGGGACAGCTCCTATAATTCACCCCTCCACTTT. Translation: CASSLFRDSSYNSPLHF.

The rearrangement links TRBV28 to TRBJ1-2, with a tentative D call TRBD1 (5 bases). V lost 6 bases and J lost 5, with 13 bases in between. The CDR3 is 13 amino acids. The germline V gene has CDR1 MDHEN and CDR2 SYDVKM. As DNA, the CDR3 is TGTGCCAGCAGCCCGGTCCGGGGGTATGGCTACACCTTC. Its protein is CASSPVRGYGYTF.

A single count supports this clone. V is TRBV6-6 and J is TRBJ1-1; D remains unclear. The V end lost 0 bases, the J end lost 1 base, and 9 bases lay between the germline ends. This CDR3 is built from 15 residues. Germline V CDR1 and CDR2: MNHNY, SVGAGI (reference sequence). CDR3 sequence (DNA): TGTGCCAGCAGTTACTCGGAGGGATGGAACACTGAAGCTTTCTTT. Amino acids: CASSYSEGWNTEAFF.

The rearrangement joins TRBV5-1 to TRBJ2-2; TRBD1 matches 8 bases. Germline assignment: CDR1 SGHRS and CDR2 YFSETQ. This CDR3 is 19 amino acids long. Unmatched junction bases numbered 15, after V lost 0 bases and J lost 5 bases. The CDR3 bases are TGCGCCAGCAGCTTGGGAATACTCAGGGGGCCCGGTAATACCGGGGAGCTGTTTTTT. This sequence encodes CASSLGILRGPGNTGELFF.

This clone was seen a handful of times. The V call is TRBV5-5, the J call TRBJ1-1, with a tentative D call TRBD1 (6 bases). V was clipped by 4 bases and J by 6 bases, with 19 bases between them. CDR3 length: 15 amino acids. In germline, CDR1 is SGHKS, CDR2 YYEKEE (reference sequence). The CDR3 protein is CASSAIVGGEAEAFF. The CDR3 DNA is TGTGCCAGCAGCGCGATCGTTGGGGGCGAGGCTGAAGCTTTCTTT.

The rearrangement joins TRBV19 to TRBJ1-2; 9 bases fit TRBD1. The CDR3 is made up of 15 amino acids. The germline CDR1 and CDR2 sequences are LNHDA and SQIVND (reference sequence). Trimming removed 7 bases from V and 2 bases from J; junction bases left unmatched: 8. CDR3 sequence (DNA): TGTGCCAGTACCAGGACAGGGGTCGAGAACTATGGCTACACCTTC. It specifies CASTRTGVENYGYTF.

This clone was seen only a few times. The chain employs TRBV11-2 and TRBJ2-1; 8 nucleotides align to TRBD2. Germline CDR1 SGHAT, CDR2 FQNNGV. V trimming: 2 bases; J trimming: 3 bases; junction bases outside the gene matches: 15. The CDR3 runs to 19 residues. CDR3 sequence (DNA): TGTGCCAGCAGCTTATTGGCGGGGGGAACCACTTACCGCTACAATGAGCAGTTCTTC. It translates to CASSLLAGGTTYRYNEQFF.